This TCR beta chain originates from a study of blood T cell repertoires in COVID-19. Overall study: The origin of the acute and convalescent COVID-19 samples was the United States, Italy and Spain. The cDNA or gDNA used as material had been derived from T cells, B-cell-depleted T cells, or PBMCs.

The CDR3 contains 13 residues. Germline V lookup: CDR1 GTSNPN, CDR2 SVGIG (reference sequence). Trimming pared 2 bases from V and 3 bases from J, leaving 11 bases between. In the authors' methods: Quantification of nucleated cells was approximated via reference gene primer amplification. Only in-frame clones appear in the TCRdb table, and some are missing; sequencing was by immunoSEQ multiplex PCR. Clone size and the V and J calls come from that table; the DNA yielded D and trimming. This table holds tens of thousands of clones, just over 85% found once. Source material: peripheral blood. The sequence came from an older man with acute or convalescent COVID-19. J is TRBJ2-7 and V is TRBV30; D unresolved. CDR3 amino acids: CAWSLAPGYEQYF. The CDR3 coding sequence is TGTGCCTGGAGTCTCGCCCCGGGCTACGAGCAGTACTTC. The variable domain in full, with the rest retrieved from reference TRBV30 and TRBJ2-7, is SQTIHQWPATLVQPVGSPLSLECTVEGTSNPNLYWYRQAAGRGLQLLFYSVGIGQISSEVPQNLSASRPQDRQFILSSKKLLLSDSGFYLCAWSLAPGYEQYFGPGTRLTVT.